This TCR beta chain emerged from a study of blood T cell repertoires in COVID-19. Study information: Nucleic acid was either cDNA or gDNA, and it came from T cells, B-cell-depleted T cells, or PBMCs.

Generated by immunoSEQ multiplex PCR, the TCRdb table keeps only in-frame clones and is missing some. The sample holds under 150,000 clones; 55% to 70% are singletons and the top ten take approximately 2%. The CDR3 runs to 12 residues. Germline V gives CDR1 SNHLY, CDR2 FYNNEI. The V end was cut by 8 bases, the J end by 3 bases, with 11 bases between. Sequencing was done on a sample of peripheral blood. The source is a woman aged 65 to 85 with acute or convalescent COVID-19. The genes are TRBV2 and TRBJ2-7, with D possibly matching TRBD2 (5 bases). CDR3 amino acids: CASSEGIYEQYF. The CDR3 bases are TGTGCCAGCTCCGAGGGAATCTACGAGCAGTACTTC.